What follows is one TCR beta chain and its context. Germline V gene lookup returns CDR1 KGHSH and CDR2 LQKENI. The junction had 2 bases not matched to a gene; V was cut back by 0 bases and J by 7 bases. This CDR3 contains 15 residues. These data originate in a study of blood T cell repertoires in COVID-19. The overall study: Italy, Spain and the United States were the sources of the convalescent and acute COVID-19 samples. PBMCs, B-cell-depleted T cells, or T cells were the source of the cDNA or gDNA that made up the material.

The authors' processing: By means of reference gene primer amplification, nucleated cell counts were estimated. Clones were sequenced by immunoSEQ multiplex PCR, and TCRdb holds only the in-frame ones, with some missing. From that table come the V and J calls and clone size; the DNA was used to work out D and trimming. The table shows about 73,000 clones, with roughly nine tenths occurring only once. The source material was peripheral blood. The chain joins TRBV18 to TRBJ2-1; TRBD1 matches at 11 bases. This TCR derives from a man older than 75 with acute or convalescent COVID-19. The CDR3 loop is CASSPPGQGGNEQFF. The CDR3 coding sequence is TGTGCCAGCTCACCACCGGGACAGGGGGGTAATGAGCAGTTCTTC. The whole variable domain, remainder taken from reference TRBV18 and TRBJ2-1, is NAGVMQNPRHLVRRRGQEARLRCSPMKGHSHVYWYRQLPEEGLKFMVYLQKENIIDESGMPKERFSAEFPKEGPSILRIQQVVRGDSAAYFCASSPPGQGGNEQFFGPGTRLTVL.